The source of this T cell receptor (beta chain) is a study of CD8 T cells in Susac syndrome. Sequencing of TCR beta was carried out in blood CD8+ and CD4+ T cells. Reverse transcription used roughly 0.45 to 1 ug RNA and random hexamers. TCRdb reprocessed the immunoSEQ multiplex PCR reads via MiXCR and lists one record per CDR3 protein. The table has approximately 190,000 distinct CDR3 sequences, nearly 95% seen once. Sample: CD4+ T cells from PBMCs. The sequence came from a human donor with multiple sclerosis.

This CDR3 is CASSAPGGGTEAFF. The CDR3 bases are TGTGCCAGCAGCGCCCCGGGAGGAGGGACTGAAGCTTTCTTT. The rearrangement links TRBV9 to TRBJ1-1; D not certain. The germline CDR1 and CDR2 sequences are SGDLS and YYNGEE. The CDR3 sequence is 14 residues long. With 3 bases removed from V and 5 bases from J, the gap between germline ends came to 14 bases.